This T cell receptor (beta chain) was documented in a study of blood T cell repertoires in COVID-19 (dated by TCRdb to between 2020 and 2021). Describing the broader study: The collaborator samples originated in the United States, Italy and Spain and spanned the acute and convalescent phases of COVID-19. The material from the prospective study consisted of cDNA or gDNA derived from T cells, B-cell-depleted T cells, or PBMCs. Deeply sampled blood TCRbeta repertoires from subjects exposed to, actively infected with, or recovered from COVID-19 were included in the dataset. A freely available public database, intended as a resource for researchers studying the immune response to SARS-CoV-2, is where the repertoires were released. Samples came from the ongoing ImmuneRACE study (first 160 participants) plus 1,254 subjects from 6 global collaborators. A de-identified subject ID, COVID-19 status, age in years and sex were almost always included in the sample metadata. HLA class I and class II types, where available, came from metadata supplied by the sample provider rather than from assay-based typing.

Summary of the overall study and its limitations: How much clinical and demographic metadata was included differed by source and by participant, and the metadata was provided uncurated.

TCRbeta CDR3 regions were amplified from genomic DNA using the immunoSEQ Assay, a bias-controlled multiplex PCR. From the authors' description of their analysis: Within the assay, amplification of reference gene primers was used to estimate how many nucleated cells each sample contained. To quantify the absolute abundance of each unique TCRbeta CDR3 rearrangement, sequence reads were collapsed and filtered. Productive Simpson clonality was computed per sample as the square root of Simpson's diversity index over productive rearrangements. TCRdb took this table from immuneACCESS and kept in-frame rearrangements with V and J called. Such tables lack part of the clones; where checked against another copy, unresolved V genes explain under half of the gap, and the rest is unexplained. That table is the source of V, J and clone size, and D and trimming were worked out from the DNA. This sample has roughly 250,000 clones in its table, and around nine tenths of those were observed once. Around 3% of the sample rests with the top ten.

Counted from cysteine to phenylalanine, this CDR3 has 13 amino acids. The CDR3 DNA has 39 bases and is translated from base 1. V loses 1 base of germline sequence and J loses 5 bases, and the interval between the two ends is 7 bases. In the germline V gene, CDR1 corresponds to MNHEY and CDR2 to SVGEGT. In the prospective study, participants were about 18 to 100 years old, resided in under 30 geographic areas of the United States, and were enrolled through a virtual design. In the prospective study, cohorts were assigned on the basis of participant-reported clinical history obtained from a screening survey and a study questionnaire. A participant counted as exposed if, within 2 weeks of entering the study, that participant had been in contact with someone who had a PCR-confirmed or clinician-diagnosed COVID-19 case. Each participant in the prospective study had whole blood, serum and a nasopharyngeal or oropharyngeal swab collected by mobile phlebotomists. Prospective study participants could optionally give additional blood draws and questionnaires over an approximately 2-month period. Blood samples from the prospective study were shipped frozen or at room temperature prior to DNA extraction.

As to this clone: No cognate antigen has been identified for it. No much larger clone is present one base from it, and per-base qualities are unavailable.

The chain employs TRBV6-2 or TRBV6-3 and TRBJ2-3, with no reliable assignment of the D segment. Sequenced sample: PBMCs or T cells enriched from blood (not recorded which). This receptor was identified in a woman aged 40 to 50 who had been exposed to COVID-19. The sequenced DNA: TGTGCCAGCAGTTACTGGGCCGAAGATACGCAGTATTTT. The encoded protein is CASSYWAEDTQYF.